This is a list of T cell receptor beta chains from one sample in a study of cytomegalovirus exposure and HLA in healthy donors. The method was immunoSEQ multiplex PCR; TCRdb's version includes in-frame clones alone and lacks a portion of them. In all, the sample yields 60,000 to 75,000 clones. Source material: PBMCs. The receptors were gathered from a female donor in good health and CMV-seropositive. Each CDR3 is given with its conserved first and last residue. A D gene is named only where the DNA matches it firmly.

J	D	V	DNA	CDR3
TRBJ2-7	.	TRBV6-5	TGTGCCAGCAGCCGCCTGACAGGAGCCTACGAGCAGTACTTC	CASSRLTGAYEQYF
TRBJ1-3	TRBD1	TRBV5-1	TGCGCCAGCAGCTTGACCTCCTTAATACAGGGGGGTGGAAACACCATATATTTT	CASSLTSLIQGGGNTIYF
TRBJ2-1	.	TRBV5-6	TGTGCCAGCAGCATTCTAATGCTTGGTGGTGAGCAGTTCTTC	CASSILMLGGEQFF
TRBJ1-6	.	TRBV19	TGTGCCAGTAGTATCACAGGTGGGGAATCACCCCTCCACTTT	CASSITGGESPLHF
TRBJ2-7	TRBD2	TRBV5-1	TGCGCCAGCAGCCCTCTAGCGGGAGGGCCTCACGAGCAGTACTTC	CASSPLAGGPHEQYF
TRBJ1-3	.	TRBV18	TGTGCCAGCTCACCACAGGGTACAGGCCTCTCTGGAAACACCATATATTTT	CASSPQGTGLSGNTIYF
TRBJ1-4	TRBD1	TRBV6-5	TGTGCCAGCAGGCCCGACAGGGGTCGAAATGAAAAACTGTTTTTT	CASRPDRGRNEKLFF
TRBJ2-5	TRBD1	TRBV5-1	TGCGCCAGCAGCTTCAACGTCGGGACAGGGGGGGAGACCCAGTACTTC	CASSFNVGTGGETQYF
TRBJ1-5	.	TRBV21-1	TGTGCCAGCAGCAACGCGGCCCCGGACTACCAGCCCCAGCATTTT	CASSNAAPDYQPQHF
TRBJ1-1	.	TRBV20-1	TGCAGTGGGACAGATAACACTGAAGCTTTCTTT	CSGTDNTEAFF
TRBJ1-4	TRBD1	TRBV5-1	TGCGCCAGCAGCCATAATCCGGGACAGGGATGGATAAATGAAAAACTGTTTTTT	CASSHNPGQGWINEKLFF